This TCR beta chain emerged from a study of spatial heterogeneity in lung cancer. At the level of the study: Sequences of the beta chain were consistently detected in greater numbers than alpha-chain sequences. General study results and limits: More often at tumor resection than at routine follow-up, ubiquitous expanded tumor TCRs were detected in the blood.

V gave up 4 bases and J gave up 2 bases, with 13 bases separating them. CDR1 and CDR2 (germline): MGHDK, SYGVNS. The CDR3 runs to 15 residues. The presence of a unique molecular identifier marked each TCR cDNA molecule. TCRdb redid the calling of the 5' RACE reads with MiXCR, one entry per CDR3 protein. The table shows a few thousand distinct CDR3 sequences, with approximately 15% occurring only once. This clonotype has a count of ten or more. Antigen specificity is unknown. Sample time point: sample taken at primary tumor resection. No cells were sorted before sequencing. The whole RNA sequenced was extracted from tumor, nontumor lung or frozen PBMC. The donors, 70 or so patients with untreated early-stage non-small cell lung cancer, provided the samples.

This sequence joins TRBV25-1 and TRBJ2-3, with TRBD1 as a possible D gene (5 bases). Material: PBMCs, obtained at surgery. The receptor was derived from a male donor with early-stage non-small cell lung cancer. CDR3 sequence: CASSATGALTDTQYF. The DNA for the CDR3 is TGTGCCAGCAGTGCCACAGGCGCCCTCACAGATACGCAGTATTTT. Full variable domain (remainder filled in from reference TRBV25-1 and TRBJ2-3): EADIYQTPRYLVIGTGKKITLECSQTMGHDKMYWYQQDPGMELHLIHYSYGVNSTEKGDLSSESTVSRIRTEHFPLTLESARPSHTSQYLCASSATGALTDTQYFGPGTRLTVL.